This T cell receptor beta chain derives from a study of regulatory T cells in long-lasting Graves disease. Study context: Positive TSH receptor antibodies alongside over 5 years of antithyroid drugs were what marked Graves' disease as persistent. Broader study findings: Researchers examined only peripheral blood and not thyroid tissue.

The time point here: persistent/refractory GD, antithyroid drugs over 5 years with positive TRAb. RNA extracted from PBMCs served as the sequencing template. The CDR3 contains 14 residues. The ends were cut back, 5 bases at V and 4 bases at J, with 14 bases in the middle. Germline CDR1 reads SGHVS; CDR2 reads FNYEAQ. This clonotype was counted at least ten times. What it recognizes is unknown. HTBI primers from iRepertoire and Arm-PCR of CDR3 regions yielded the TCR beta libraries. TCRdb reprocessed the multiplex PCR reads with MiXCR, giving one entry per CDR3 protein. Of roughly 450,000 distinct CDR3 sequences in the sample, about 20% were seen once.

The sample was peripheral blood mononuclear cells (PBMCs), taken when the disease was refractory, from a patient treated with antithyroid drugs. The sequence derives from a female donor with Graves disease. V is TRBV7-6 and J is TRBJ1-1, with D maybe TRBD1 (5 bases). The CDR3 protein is CASSPEGRGTEAFF. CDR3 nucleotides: TGTGCCAGCAGCCCTGAGGGGAGGGGCACTGAAGCTTTCTTT. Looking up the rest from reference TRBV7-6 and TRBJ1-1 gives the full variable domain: GAGVSQSPRYKVTKRGQDVALRCDPISGHVSLYWYRQALGQGPEFLTYFNYEAQQDKSGLPNDRFSAERPEGSISTLTIQRTEQRDSAMYRCASSPEGRGTEAFFGQGTRLTVV.